The clone carrying this T cell receptor beta chain was found a few times. Its antigen remains unidentified. TCRdb recomputed calls from the 5' RACE reads with MiXCR, one row per CDR3 protein. The table has approximately 240,000 distinct CDR3 sequences, roughly a tenth seen once; the top ten hold around 2.6%. This sample is drawn from a study of CD8 T cells in ankylosing spondylitis. Overall study findings and caveats: A motif in TCR beta, a set of under ten highly homologous variants, appeared characteristic of ankylosing spondylitis blood. Earlier literature documents some of the motif variants in reactive arthritis synovial fluid and blood. Peripheral blood samples showed relatively rare disease-linked clones, and these clones were CD8+.

V was pared by 7 bases and J by 7 bases, with 5 bases of the junction left unmatched. The CDR3 extends over 13 amino acids. Sequencing was done on a sample of blood, either unsorted or a sorted T cell fraction (not recorded which). The TCR was taken from a male donor with ankylosing spondylitis or in good health (not recorded which). The chain employs TRBV12-3 or TRBV12-4 and TRBJ2-1; TRBD2 aligns across 9 bases. The CDR3 protein is CASILAGANEQFF. CDR3 nucleotides: TGTGCCAGCATATTAGCGGGAGCGAATGAGCAGTTCTTC.